These T cell receptor beta chains were read from a single sample in a study of blood T cell repertoires in COVID-19. Assay: immunoSEQ multiplex PCR; the TCRdb copy retains only in-frame clones and omits some. The repertoire holds approximately 150,000 clones, with about four fifths as singletons. The sample taken for sequencing was peripheral blood. The receptors derive from a human donor in a cohort sampled during active COVID-19. Both conserved end residues are part of each CDR3. The D gene is left open where the match is weak. Size is stated for part of the rows, as once, few or many counts, or as a class when the clone is expanded.

abundance: .
v_gene: TRBV25-1
d_gene: .
j_gene: TRBJ1-3
CDR3nt: TGTGCCAGCAGTGCTTTCTCTGGAAACACCATATATTTT
CDR3aa: CASSAFSGNTIYF

abundance: .
v_gene: TRBV5-1
d_gene: TRBD2
j_gene: TRBJ2-7
CDR3nt: TGCGCCAGCAGCTATTGGACTAGCGGGGGGGCGCGATTCTACGAGCAGTACTTC
CDR3aa: CASSYWTSGGARFYEQYF

abundance: .
v_gene: TRBV28
d_gene: .
j_gene: TRBJ2-2
CDR3nt: TGTGCCAGCAGTCCCTATATTGACGGGGGAAACACCGGGGAGCTGTTTTTT
CDR3aa: CASSPYIDGGNTGELFF

abundance: .
v_gene: TRBV15
d_gene: .
j_gene: TRBJ2-1
CDR3nt: TGTGCCACCAGCAGAGGCCCCACAGACGAGCAGTTCTTC
CDR3aa: CATSRGPTDEQFF

abundance: .
v_gene: TRBV6-4
d_gene: .
j_gene: TRBJ2-1
CDR3nt: TGTGCCAGCAGTGACACTTACAATGAGCAGTTCTTC
CDR3aa: CASSDTYNEQFF

abundance: few
v_gene: TRBV2
d_gene: TRBD2
j_gene: TRBJ2-1
CDR3nt: TGTGCCAGCAGTGCGGGGGGGCGCTCCTACAATGAGCAGTTCTTC
CDR3aa: CASSAGGRSYNEQFF

abundance: .
v_gene: TRBV9
d_gene: .
j_gene: TRBJ2-2
CDR3nt: TGTGCCAGCCACAGGGATAACACCGGGGAGCTGTTTTTT
CDR3aa: CASHRDNTGELFF

abundance: .
v_gene: TRBV19
d_gene: TRBD2
j_gene: TRBJ2-3
CDR3nt: TGTGCCAGTAGTATTGGAACGGGAGGGGGAGATACGCAGTATTTT
CDR3aa: CASSIGTGGGDTQYF

abundance: once
v_gene: TRBV6-5
d_gene: TRBD1
j_gene: TRBJ2-1
CDR3nt: TGTGCCAGCAGCTTTCTAGACAGGGGACATGAGCAGTTCTTC
CDR3aa: CASSFLDRGHEQFF

abundance: .
v_gene: TRBV15
d_gene: TRBD2
j_gene: TRBJ2-1
CDR3nt: TGTGCCACCAGCAGAGTGGCTAGCGGGGGGCCCAATGAGCAGTTCTTC
CDR3aa: CATSRVASGGPNEQFF

abundance: .
v_gene: TRBV5-3
d_gene: TRBD2
j_gene: TRBJ2-1
CDR3nt: TGTGCCAGAAGCTCCCTCGGGACTAGCGGGGGCGAACCCCCCTACAATGAGCAGTTCTTC
CDR3aa: CARSSLGTSGGEPPYNEQFF

abundance: once
v_gene: TRBV24-1
d_gene: TRBD2
j_gene: TRBJ2-2
CDR3nt: TGTGCCACCAGTGACGCGAGCGGGGCTAACACCGGGGAGCTGTTTTTT
CDR3aa: CATSDASGANTGELFF

abundance: .
v_gene: TRBV6-5
d_gene: TRBD1
j_gene: TRBJ1-2
CDR3nt: TGTGCCAGCAGTATTCGACAGGGTGACTACACCTTC
CDR3aa: CASSIRQGDYTF

abundance: .
v_gene: TRBV5-1
d_gene: .
j_gene: TRBJ2-3
CDR3nt: TGCGCCAGCAGCTTCGGGAGCACAGATACGCAGTATTTT
CDR3aa: CASSFGSTDTQYF

abundance: .
v_gene: TRBV11-2
d_gene: TRBD2
j_gene: TRBJ2-2
CDR3nt: TGTGCCAGCAGCTTTAGCGGGGCCGGGGAGCTGTTTTTT
CDR3aa: CASSFSGAGELFF

abundance: few
v_gene: TRBV5-4
d_gene: .
j_gene: TRBJ1-2
CDR3nt: TGTGCCAGCAGCGTAACAGGGAATGGCTACACCTTC
CDR3aa: CASSVTGNGYTF

abundance: .
v_gene: TRBV5-6
d_gene: TRBD2
j_gene: TRBJ2-1
CDR3nt: TGTGCCAGCAGCTGGGGACTAGCGGGAGTGAATGAGCAGTTCTTC
CDR3aa: CASSWGLAGVNEQFF

abundance: .
v_gene: TRBV9
d_gene: .
j_gene: TRBJ1-5
CDR3nt: TGTGCCAGCAGCGAGGCGGCGAAGGATCAGCCCCAGCATTTT
CDR3aa: CASSEAAKDQPQHF

abundance: .
v_gene: TRBV6-5
d_gene: .
j_gene: TRBJ1-6
CDR3nt: TGTGCCAGCAGTAACCCCCAGGGATCATCACCCCTCCACTTT
CDR3aa: CASSNPQGSSPLHF

abundance: .
v_gene: TRBV12-3/TRBV12-4
d_gene: TRBD2
j_gene: TRBJ2-3
CDR3nt: TGTGCCAGCACCCGACTAGCGGCAGATACGCAGTATTTT
CDR3aa: CASTRLAADTQYF

abundance: once
v_gene: TRBV5-1
d_gene: TRBD2
j_gene: TRBJ2-1
CDR3nt: TGCGCCAGCAGCTTCCAGCGGGATGGCAATGAGCAGTTCTTC
CDR3aa: CASSFQRDGNEQFF

abundance: .
v_gene: TRBV19
d_gene: TRBD2
j_gene: TRBJ2-1
CDR3nt: TGTGCCAGTAGTCCCCTACTAGCGGGGGGGTCGAATGAGCAGTTCTTC
CDR3aa: CASSPLLAGGSNEQFF

abundance: .
v_gene: TRBV6-2/TRBV6-3
d_gene: TRBD2
j_gene: TRBJ2-1
CDR3nt: TGTGCCAGCAGCCGTCTGGCGGGAGAGCACAATGAGCAGTTCTTC
CDR3aa: CASSRLAGEHNEQFF

abundance: .
v_gene: TRBV19
d_gene: .
j_gene: TRBJ2-6
CDR3nt: TGTGCCAGTAGTATAGATGAGATCTCTGGGGCCAACGTCCTGACTTTC
CDR3aa: CASSIDEISGANVLTF

abundance: .
v_gene: TRBV10-3
d_gene: TRBD1
j_gene: TRBJ2-2
CDR3nt: TGTGCCATCAGTGAGTCGACAGGGGGATCCGGGGAGCTGTTTTTT
CDR3aa: CAISESTGGSGELFF